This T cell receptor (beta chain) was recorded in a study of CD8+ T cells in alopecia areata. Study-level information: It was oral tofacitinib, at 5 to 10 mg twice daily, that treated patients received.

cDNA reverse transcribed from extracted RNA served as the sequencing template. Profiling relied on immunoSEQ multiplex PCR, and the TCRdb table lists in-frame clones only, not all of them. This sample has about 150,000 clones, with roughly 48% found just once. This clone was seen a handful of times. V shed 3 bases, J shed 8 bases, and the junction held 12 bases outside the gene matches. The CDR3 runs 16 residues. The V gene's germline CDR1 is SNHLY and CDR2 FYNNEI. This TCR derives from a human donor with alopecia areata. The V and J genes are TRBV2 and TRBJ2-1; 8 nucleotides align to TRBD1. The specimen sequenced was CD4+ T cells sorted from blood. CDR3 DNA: TGTGCCAGCAGTGAGATGAATGACAGGGGAGTGGATGAGCAGTTCTTC. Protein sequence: CASSEMNDRGVDEQFF.